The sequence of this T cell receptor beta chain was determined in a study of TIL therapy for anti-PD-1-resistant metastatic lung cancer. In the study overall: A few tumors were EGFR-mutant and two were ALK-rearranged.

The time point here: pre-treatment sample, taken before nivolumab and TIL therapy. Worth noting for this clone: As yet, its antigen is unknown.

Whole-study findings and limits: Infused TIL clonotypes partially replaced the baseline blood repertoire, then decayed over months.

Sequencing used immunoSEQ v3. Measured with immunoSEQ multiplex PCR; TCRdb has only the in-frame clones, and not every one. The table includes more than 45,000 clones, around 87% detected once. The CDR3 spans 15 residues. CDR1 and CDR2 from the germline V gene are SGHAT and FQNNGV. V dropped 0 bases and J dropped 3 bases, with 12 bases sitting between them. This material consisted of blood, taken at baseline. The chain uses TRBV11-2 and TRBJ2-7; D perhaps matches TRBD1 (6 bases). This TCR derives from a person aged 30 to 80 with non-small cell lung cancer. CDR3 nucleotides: TGTGCCAGCAGCTTAGAATGGGGACAACTCTACGAGCAGTACTTC. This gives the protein CASSLEWGQLYEQYF.